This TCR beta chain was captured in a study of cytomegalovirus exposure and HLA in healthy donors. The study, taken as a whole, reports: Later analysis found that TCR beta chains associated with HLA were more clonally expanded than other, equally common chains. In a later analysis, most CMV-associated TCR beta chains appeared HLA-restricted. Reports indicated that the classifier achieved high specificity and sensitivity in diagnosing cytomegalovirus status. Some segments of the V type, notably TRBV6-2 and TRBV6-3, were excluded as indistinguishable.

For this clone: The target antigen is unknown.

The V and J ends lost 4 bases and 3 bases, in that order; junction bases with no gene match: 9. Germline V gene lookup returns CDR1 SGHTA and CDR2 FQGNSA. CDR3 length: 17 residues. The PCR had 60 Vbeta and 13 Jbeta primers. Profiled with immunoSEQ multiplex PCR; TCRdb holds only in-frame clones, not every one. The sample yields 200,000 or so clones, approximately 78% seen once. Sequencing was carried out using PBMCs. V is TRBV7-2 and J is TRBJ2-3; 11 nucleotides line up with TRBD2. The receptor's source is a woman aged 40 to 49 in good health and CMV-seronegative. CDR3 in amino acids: CASSSLTPSGRTDTQYF. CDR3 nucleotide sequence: TGTGCCAGCAGCTCCCTGACCCCTAGCGGGAGGACAGATACGCAGTATTTT.